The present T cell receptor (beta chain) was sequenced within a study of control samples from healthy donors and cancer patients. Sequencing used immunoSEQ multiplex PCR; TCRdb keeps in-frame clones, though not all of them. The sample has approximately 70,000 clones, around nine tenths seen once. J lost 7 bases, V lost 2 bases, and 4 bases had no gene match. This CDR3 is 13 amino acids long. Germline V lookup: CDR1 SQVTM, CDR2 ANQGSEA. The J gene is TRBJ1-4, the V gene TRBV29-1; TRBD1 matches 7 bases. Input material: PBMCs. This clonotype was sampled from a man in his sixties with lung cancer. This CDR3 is CSVERGLGEKLFF. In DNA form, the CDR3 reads TGCAGCGTTGAAAGGGGGCTGGGTGAAAAACTGTTTTTT. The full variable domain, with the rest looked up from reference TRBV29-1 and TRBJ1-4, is SAVISQKPSRDICQRGTSLTIQCQVDSQVTMMFWYRQQPGQSLTLIATANQGSEATYESGFVIDKFPISRPNLTFSTLTVSNMSPEDSSIYLCSVERGLGEKLFFGSGTQLSVL.